This T cell receptor (beta chain) was retrieved from a study of shared clonotypes between healthy human individuals. The V and J ends lost 2 bases and 5 bases, in that order; junction bases with no gene match: 10. This CDR3 spans 16 amino acids. The germline V gene has CDR1 MDHEN and CDR2 SYDVKM. Notes on the study in general: With few donors, the genetic and exposure-history diversity represented was limited. Among non-shared clonotypes, generation probabilities were lower than among those shared by all four donors. In the sorted subsets, rarefaction showed sequencing was incomplete despite large depth.

Per the authors' pipeline: For the immunoSEQ data, sequences were junction-only without quality scores, so filtering differed. Produced via immunoSEQ multiplex PCR; TCRdb's table is partial and in-frame only. V, J and clone size derive from that table, while D and trimming were established from the DNA sequence. The table lists more than 1,200,000 clones, less than 99% of them singletons. A word on this clone: The antigen is undetermined.

The rearrangement joins TRBV28 to TRBJ2-5; 8 bases map to TRBD1. The sequenced material came from naive CD4+ T cells sorted from blood. Regarding subset: CD45RA+ positively selected. The TCR was taken from a man aged 25-45 years in good health. CDR3 region: CASSLDRGGDLETQYF. The CDR3 DNA reads TGTGCCAGCAGTTTAGACAGGGGCGGTGATTTGGAGACCCAGTACTTC.